A selection of T cell receptor beta chains follows, all from one sample in a study of cytomegalovirus exposure and HLA in healthy donors. Sequencing used immunoSEQ multiplex PCR; TCRdb keeps in-frame clones, though not all of them. The table shows 150,000 to 250,000 clones, with around 74% occurring only once. The sample consisted of PBMCs. The receptors stem from a girl between 5 and 17 years old in good health and CMV-seropositive. The CDR3 runs from the conserved cysteine through the conserved F or W. The D gene is left open where the match is weak. Clone size appears in some rows only: once, few, many, or a class for an expanded clone.

v_call: TRBV5-1
j_call: TRBJ1-6
clone_size: few
d_call: -
cdr3_nt: TGCGCCAGCAGCCCGTCAATAGGGGATTCACCCCTCCACTTT
cdr3_aa: CASSPSIGDSPLHF

v_call: TRBV11-2
j_call: TRBJ1-6
clone_size: -
d_call: -
cdr3_nt: TGTGCCAGCAGCCCGTCTGGGGACAATGGGGCTTGGGCCCTCCACTTT
cdr3_aa: CASSPSGDNGAWALHF

v_call: TRBV5-1
j_call: TRBJ2-3
clone_size: -
d_call: TRBD2
cdr3_nt: TGCGCCAGCAGCTTGGTCGAGCGGGGGACTGGCACAGATACGCAGTATTTT
cdr3_aa: CASSLVERGTGTDTQYF

v_call: TRBV19
j_call: TRBJ1-5
clone_size: -
d_call: -
cdr3_nt: TGTGCCAGTAGTATCCGTCCCCTTAGCAATCAGCCCCAGCATTTT
cdr3_aa: CASSIRPLSNQPQHF

v_call: TRBV2
j_call: TRBJ2-7
clone_size: -
d_call: -
cdr3_nt: TGTGCCAGCAACGCCATTTTCCAGGGGATAGGTTCCTACGAGCAGTACTTC
cdr3_aa: CASNAIFQGIGSYEQYF

v_call: TRBV19
j_call: TRBJ1-6
clone_size: -
d_call: -
cdr3_nt: TGTGCCAGTAGGTACAGGGAGACGAATTCACCCCTCCACTTT
cdr3_aa: CASRYRETNSPLHF

v_call: TRBV6-5
j_call: TRBJ1-5
clone_size: few
d_call: -
cdr3_nt: TGTGCCAGCAGTTACCGGGGGAATCAGCCCCAGCATTTT
cdr3_aa: CASSYRGNQPQHF

v_call: TRBV19
j_call: TRBJ1-5
clone_size: -
d_call: TRBD1
cdr3_nt: TGTGCCAGTATCGGGACAGGGAGGGACAATCAGCCCCAGCATTTT
cdr3_aa: CASIGTGRDNQPQHF

v_call: TRBV7-9
j_call: TRBJ2-7
clone_size: -
d_call: TRBD1
cdr3_nt: TGTGCCAGCAGCTTATCCGGGGGACAGGGGTCGTTCGAGCAGTACTTC
cdr3_aa: CASSLSGGQGSFEQYF

v_call: TRBV5-1
j_call: TRBJ2-2
clone_size: -
d_call: TRBD2
cdr3_nt: TGCGCCAGCAGCTTGGGGACTAGGGACACCGGGGAGCTGTTTTTT
cdr3_aa: CASSLGTRDTGELFF

v_call: TRBV14
j_call: TRBJ1-1
clone_size: -
d_call: TRBD1
cdr3_nt: TGTGCCAGCAGCCAAGAAGGAACACGACAGGGTGTAGCTTTCTTT
cdr3_aa: CASSQEGTRQGVAFF